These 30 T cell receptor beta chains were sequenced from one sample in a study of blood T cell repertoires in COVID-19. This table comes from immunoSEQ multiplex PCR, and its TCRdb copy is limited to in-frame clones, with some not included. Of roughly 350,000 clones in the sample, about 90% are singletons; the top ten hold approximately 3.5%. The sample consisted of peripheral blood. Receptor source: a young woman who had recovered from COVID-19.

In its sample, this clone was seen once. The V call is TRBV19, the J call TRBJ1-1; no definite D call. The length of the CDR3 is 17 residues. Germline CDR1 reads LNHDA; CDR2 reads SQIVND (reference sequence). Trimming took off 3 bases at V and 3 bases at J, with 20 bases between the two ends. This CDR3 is CASSIGEPINGDTEAFF. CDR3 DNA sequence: TGTGCCAGTAGTATTGGGGAGCCGATTAATGGGGACACTGAAGCTTTCTTT.

The CDR3 DNA is TGTGCCATCAGGGGACAGGGAACCTACGAGCAGTACGTC. As protein: CAIRGQGTYEQYV. V usage is TRBV10-3 and J usage is TRBJ2-7; 9 positions match TRBD1. The CDR3 contains 13 residues. The trim removed 6 bases at V and 2 bases at J, leaving 2 bases unmatched. Germline V gene sequence: CDR1 ENHRY, CDR2 SYGVKD.

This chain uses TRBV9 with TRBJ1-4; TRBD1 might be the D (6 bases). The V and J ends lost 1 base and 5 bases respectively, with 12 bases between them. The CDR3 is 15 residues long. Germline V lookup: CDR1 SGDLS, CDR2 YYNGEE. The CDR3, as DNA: TGTGCCAGCAGCGTACTTCCAGGGGCGAATGAAAAACTGTTTTTT. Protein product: CASSVLPGANEKLFF. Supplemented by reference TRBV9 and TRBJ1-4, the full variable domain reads DSGVTQTPKHLITATGQRVTLRCSPRSGDLSVYWYQQSLDQGLQFLIQYYNGEERAKGNILERFSAQQFPDLHSELNLSSLELGDSALYFCASSVLPGANEKLFFGSGTQLSVL.

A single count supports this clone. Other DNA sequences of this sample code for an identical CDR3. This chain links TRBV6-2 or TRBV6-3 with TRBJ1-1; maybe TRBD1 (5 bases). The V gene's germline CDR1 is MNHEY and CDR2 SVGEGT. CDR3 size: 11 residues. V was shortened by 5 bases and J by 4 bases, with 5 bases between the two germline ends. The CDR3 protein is CASSRGTEAFF. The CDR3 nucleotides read TGTGCCAGCAGTAGGGGCACTGAAGCTTTCTTT.

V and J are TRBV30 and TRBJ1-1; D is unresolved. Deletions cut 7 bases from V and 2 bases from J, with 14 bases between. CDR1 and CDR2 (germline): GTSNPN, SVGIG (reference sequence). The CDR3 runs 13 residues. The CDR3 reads CASKTETNTEAFF. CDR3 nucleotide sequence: TGTGCCTCAAAAACAGAGACCAACACTGAAGCTTTCTTT.

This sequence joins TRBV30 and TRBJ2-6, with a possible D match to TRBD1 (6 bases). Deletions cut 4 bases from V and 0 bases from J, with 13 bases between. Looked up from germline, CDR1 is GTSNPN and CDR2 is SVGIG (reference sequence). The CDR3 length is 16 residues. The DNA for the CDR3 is TGTGCCTGGAATAGGGACAATAGCTCTGGGGCCAACGTCCTGACTTTC. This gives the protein CAWNRDNSSGANVLTF.

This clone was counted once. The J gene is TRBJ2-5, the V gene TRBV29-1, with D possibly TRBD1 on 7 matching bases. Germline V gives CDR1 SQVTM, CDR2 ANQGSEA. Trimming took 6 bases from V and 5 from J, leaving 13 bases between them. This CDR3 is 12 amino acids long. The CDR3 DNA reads TGCAGCGTCAGGGCAGGGGGGGAGACCCAGTACTTC. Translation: CSVRAGGETQYF.

The CDR3 reads CASSIVKTDYGYTF. CDR3 DNA: TGTGCCAGTAGTATAGTCAAGACAGACTATGGCTACACCTTC. The V call is TRBV19, the J call TRBJ1-2, with D possibly matching TRBD1 (5 bases). The V end was cut by 1 base, the J end by 3 bases, with 9 bases between. Germline CDR1 LNHDA, CDR2 SQIVND (reference sequence). This CDR3 comprises 14 residues.

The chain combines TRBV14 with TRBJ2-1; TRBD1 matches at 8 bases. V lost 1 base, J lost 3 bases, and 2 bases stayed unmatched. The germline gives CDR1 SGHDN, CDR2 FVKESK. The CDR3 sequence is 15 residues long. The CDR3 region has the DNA TGTGCCAGCAGCCAAGGAGGACAGGGCTACAATGAGCAGTTCTTC. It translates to CASSQGGQGYNEQFF. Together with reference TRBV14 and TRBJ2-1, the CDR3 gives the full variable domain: EAGVTQFPSHSVIEKGQTVTLRCDPISGHDNLYWYRRVMGKEIKFLLHFVKESKQDESGMPNNRFLAERTGGTYSTLKVQPAELEDSGVYFCASSQGGQGYNEQFFGPGTRLTVL.

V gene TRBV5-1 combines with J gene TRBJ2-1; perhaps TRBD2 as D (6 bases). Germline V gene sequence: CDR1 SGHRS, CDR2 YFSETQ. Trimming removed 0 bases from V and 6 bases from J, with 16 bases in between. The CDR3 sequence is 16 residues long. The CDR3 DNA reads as TGCGCCAGCAGCTTGGTTGCAGGGACTGGTTTCAATGAGCAGTTCTTC. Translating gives CASSLVAGTGFNEQFF.

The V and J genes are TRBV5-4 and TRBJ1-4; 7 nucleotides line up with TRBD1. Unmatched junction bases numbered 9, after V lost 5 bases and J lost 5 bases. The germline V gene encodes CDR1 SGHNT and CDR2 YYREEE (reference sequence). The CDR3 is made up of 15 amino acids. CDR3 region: CASSFLGQQNEKLFF. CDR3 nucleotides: TGTGCCAGCAGTTTTCTGGGACAGCAAAATGAAAAACTGTTTTTT. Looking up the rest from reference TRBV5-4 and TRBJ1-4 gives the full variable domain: ETGVTQSPTHLIKTRGQQVTLRCSSQSGHNTVSWYQQALGQGPQFIFQYYREEENGRGNFPPRFSGLQFPNYSSELNVNALELDDSALYLCASSFLGQQNEKLFFGSGTQLSVL.

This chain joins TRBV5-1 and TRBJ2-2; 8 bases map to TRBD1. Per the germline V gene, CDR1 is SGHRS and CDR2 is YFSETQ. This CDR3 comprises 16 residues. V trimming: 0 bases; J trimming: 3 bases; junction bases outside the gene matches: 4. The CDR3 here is CASSLGDRFYTGELFF. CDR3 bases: TGCGCCAGCAGCTTGGGGGACAGGTTCTACACCGGGGAGCTGTTTTTT.

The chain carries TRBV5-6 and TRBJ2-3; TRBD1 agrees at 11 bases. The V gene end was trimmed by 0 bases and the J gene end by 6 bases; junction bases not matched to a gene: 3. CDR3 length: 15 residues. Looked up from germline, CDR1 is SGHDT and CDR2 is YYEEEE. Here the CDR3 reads CASSLGTGGFDTQYF. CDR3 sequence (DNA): TGTGCCAGCAGCTTGGGGACAGGGGGCTTCGATACGCAGTATTTT.

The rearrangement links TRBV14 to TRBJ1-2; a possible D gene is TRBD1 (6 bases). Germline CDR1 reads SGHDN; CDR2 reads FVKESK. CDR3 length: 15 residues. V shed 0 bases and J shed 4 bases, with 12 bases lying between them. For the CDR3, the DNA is TGTGCCAGCAGCCAAGAGCTCAGGGGAACCTATGGCTACACCTTC. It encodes CASSQELRGTYGYTF.

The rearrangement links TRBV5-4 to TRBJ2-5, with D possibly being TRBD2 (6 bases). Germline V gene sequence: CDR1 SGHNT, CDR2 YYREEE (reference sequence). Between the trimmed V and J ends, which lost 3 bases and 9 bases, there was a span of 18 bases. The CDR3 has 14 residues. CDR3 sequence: CASSWGPGDPAQYF. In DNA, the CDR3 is TGTGCCAGCAGCTGGGGACCGGGGGACCCGGCCCAGTACTTC.

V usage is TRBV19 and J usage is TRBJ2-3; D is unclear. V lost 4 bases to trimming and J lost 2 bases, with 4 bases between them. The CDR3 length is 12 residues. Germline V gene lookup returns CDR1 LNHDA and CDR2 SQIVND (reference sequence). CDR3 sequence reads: CASSTYTDTQYF. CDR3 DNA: TGTGCCAGTAGTACCTACACAGATACGCAGTATTTT.

CDR3 DNA: TGCAGTGTTAGTTACAGGGGAACCGAGACCCAGTACTTC. Translation: CSVSYRGTETQYF. The chain has TRBV20-1 and TRBJ2-5, with 7 bases fitting TRBD1. Germline CDR1 DFQATT, CDR2 SNEGSKA (reference sequence). There are 13 residues in the CDR3. V lost 7 bases and J lost 5; bases outside the gene matches: 10.

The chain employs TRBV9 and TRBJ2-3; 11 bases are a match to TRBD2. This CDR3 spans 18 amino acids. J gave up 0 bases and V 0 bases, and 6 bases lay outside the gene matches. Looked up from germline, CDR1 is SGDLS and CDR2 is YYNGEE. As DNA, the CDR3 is TGTGCCAGCAGCGTAGTGGGACTAGCGGCCGGCAGCACAGATACGCAGTATTTT. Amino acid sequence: CASSVVGLAAGSTDTQYF.

The chain's CDR3 is CASSHQGTSGSQGSYEQYV. The CDR3 DNA reads as TGTGCCAGCAGCCACCAAGGGACTAGCGGGAGCCAAGGATCCTACGAGCAGTACGTC. The chain couples TRBV5-8 to TRBJ2-7; 14 bases are shared with TRBD2. The V and J ends lost 4 bases and 1 base, in that order; junction bases with no gene match: 13. Germline CDR1 is SGHTS and CDR2 is YDEGEE. The CDR3 sequence is 19 residues long.

The CDR3 DNA sequence: TGCAGCGCGCCCCAGGGCAGGAACACTGAAGCTTTCTTT. Protein sequence: CSAPQGRNTEAFF. The chain uses TRBV29-1 and TRBJ1-1; D is perhaps TRBD1 (5 bases). V was pared by 7 bases and J by 1 base, with 13 bases between. Germline CDR1 reads SQVTM; CDR2 reads ANQGSEA. The CDR3 contains 13 residues.

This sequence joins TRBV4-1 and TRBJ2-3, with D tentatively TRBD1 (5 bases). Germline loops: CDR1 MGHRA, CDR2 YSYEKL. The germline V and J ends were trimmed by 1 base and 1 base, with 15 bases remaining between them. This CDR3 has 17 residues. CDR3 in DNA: TGCGCCAGCAGCCAAGCGGCCTGGGTCAGGGGCACAGATACGCAGTATTTT. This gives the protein CASSQAAWVRGTDTQYF.

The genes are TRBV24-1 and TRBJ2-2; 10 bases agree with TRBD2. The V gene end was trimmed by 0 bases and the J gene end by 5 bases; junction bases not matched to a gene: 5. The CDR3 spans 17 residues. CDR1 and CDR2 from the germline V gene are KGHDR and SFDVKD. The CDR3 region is CATSDLWLAGETGELFF. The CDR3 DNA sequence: TGTGCCACCAGTGATTTGTGGCTAGCGGGGGAGACCGGGGAGCTGTTTTTT.

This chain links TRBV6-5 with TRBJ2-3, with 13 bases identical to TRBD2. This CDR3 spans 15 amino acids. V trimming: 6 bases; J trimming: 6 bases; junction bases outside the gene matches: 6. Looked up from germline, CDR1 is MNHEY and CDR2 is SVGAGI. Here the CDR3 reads CASRPGTSGTDTQYF. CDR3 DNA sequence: TGTGCCAGCAGACCCGGGACTAGCGGGACGGATACGCAGTATTTT.

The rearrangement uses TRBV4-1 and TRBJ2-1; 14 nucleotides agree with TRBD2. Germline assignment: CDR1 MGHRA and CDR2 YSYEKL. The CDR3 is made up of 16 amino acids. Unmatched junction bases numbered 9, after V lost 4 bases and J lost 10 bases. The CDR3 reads CASSPRTGTSGREQFF. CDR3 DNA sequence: TGCGCCAGCAGCCCGCGCACTGGGACTAGCGGGAGAGAGCAGTTCTTC.

CDR3: CATQSRTGSYNEQFF. The CDR3 DNA sequence: TGTGCCACCCAGAGTAGGACAGGGTCCTACAATGAGCAGTTCTTC. The chain joins TRBV24-1 to TRBJ2-1; TRBD1 matches at 8 bases. Germline trimming cut 9 bases from V and 1 base from J; bases unmatched to any gene: 7. The CDR3 loop spans 15 amino acids. Germline V CDR1 and CDR2: KGHDR, SFDVKD.

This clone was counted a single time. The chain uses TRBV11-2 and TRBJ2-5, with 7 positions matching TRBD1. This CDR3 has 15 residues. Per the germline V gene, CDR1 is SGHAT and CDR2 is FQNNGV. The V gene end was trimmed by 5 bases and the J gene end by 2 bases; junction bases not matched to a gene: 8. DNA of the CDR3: TGTGCCAGCAGCCACGGGACAGCCATGCAAGAGACCCAGTACTTC. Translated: CASSHGTAMQETQYF.

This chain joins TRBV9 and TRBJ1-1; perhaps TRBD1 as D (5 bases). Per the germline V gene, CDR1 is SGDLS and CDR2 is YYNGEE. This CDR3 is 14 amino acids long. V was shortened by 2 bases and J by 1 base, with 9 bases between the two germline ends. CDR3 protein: CASSVSRGNTEAFF. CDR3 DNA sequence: TGTGCCAGCAGCGTCTCTAGGGGGAACACTGAAGCTTTCTTT.

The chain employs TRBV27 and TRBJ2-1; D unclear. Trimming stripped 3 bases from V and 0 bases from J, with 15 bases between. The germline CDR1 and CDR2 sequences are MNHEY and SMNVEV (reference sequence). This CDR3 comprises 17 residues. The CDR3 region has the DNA TGTGCCAGCAGTTTGAACGACTTGCCCAGCTCCTACAATGAGCAGTTCTTC. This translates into CASSLNDLPSSYNEQFF.

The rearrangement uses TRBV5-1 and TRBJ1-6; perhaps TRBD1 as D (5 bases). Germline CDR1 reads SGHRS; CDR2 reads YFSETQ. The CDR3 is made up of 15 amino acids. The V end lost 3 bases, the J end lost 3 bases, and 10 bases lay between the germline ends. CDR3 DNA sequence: TGCGCCAGCAGCTCCGTCGGGGGCTATAATTCACCCCTCCACTTT. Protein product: CASSSVGGYNSPLHF.

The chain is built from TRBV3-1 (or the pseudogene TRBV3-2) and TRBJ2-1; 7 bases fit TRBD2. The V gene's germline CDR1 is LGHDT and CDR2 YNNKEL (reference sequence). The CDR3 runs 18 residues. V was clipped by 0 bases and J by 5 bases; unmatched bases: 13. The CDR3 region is CASSQEPLLARLNNEQFF. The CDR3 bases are TGTGCCAGCAGCCAAGAACCCTTACTAGCGAGACTTAACAATGAGCAGTTCTTC.